This TCR beta chain was sequenced in a study of blood T cell repertoires in COVID-19. Study details: PBMCs, B-cell-depleted T cells, or T cells provided the cDNA or gDNA that made up the material.

Participant-given clinical history determined each cohort assignment. TCRdb keeps only in-frame clones here, not all; method: immunoSEQ multiplex PCR. The sample lists some 300,000 clones, nearly 90% occurring once. The clonotype comes from a woman in her twenties or thirties who had recovered from COVID-19. Specimen: PBMCs or T cells enriched from blood (not recorded which).

Here the CDR3 reads CASSPGLEQETQYF. The CDR3 DNA sequence: TGTGCCAGCTCACCCGGGTTAGAGCAAGAGACCCAGTACTTC. The rearrangement uses TRBV18 and TRBJ2-5; D gene unclear. Germline assignment: CDR1 KGHSH and CDR2 LQKENI. V lost 3 bases to trimming and J lost 2 bases, with 10 bases between them. This CDR3 comprises 14 residues.